Each of the 24 T cell receptor beta chains below was sequenced from the same sample in a study of STAT3 mutations in large granular lymphocyte leukemia. Libraries were prepared by immunoSEQ multiplex PCR; TCRdb keeps only in-frame clonotypes and omits some of them. The sample shows nearly 25,000 clones, approximately 94% of them seen only once. For these receptors, no antigen is known. Study-level findings and limits: In T-cell large granular lymphocyte leukemia, about half of patients showed multiple immunodominant subclonotypes.

The specimen sequenced was peripheral blood mononuclear cells. The receptors stem from a man between 40 and 49 years old with T-cell large granular lymphocyte leukemia. Some clones in this sample may be carry-over from other donors' samples.

This rearrangement joins TRBV6-5 to TRBJ2-1, with 7 nucleotides matching TRBD1. Trimming at V came to 5 bases and at J to 2 bases, leaving 3 bases not matched to a gene. The CDR3 covers 14 residues. Germline CDR1 and CDR2: MNHEY and SVGAGI. The CDR3, as DNA: TGTGCCAGCAGTACCCAGGGGGCCTACAATGAGCAGTTCTTC. Translated: CASSTQGAYNEQFF.

The chain uses TRBV5-1 and TRBJ2-5; 7 nucleotides agree with TRBD2. The germline CDR1 and CDR2 sequences are SGHRS and YFSETQ. The ends lost 7 bases at V and 2 bases at J; junction bases unmatched: 2. There are 12 residues in the CDR3. The CDR3 DNA reads TGCGCCAGCGGGCGGGGGCAAGAGACCCAGTACTTC. It yields the protein CASGRGQETQYF.

CDR3 nucleotides: TGCGCCACCAAACAGGAGTTGAACACTGAAGCTTTCTTT. This gives the protein CATKQELNTEAFF. The chain combines TRBV10-2 with TRBJ1-1; tentatively, D is TRBD1 (5 bases). V gave up 10 bases and J gave up 0 bases, with 12 bases separating them. This CDR3 region has 13 residues. Germline values: CDR1 WSHSY, CDR2 SAAADI.

The gene calls are TRBV5-4 and TRBJ2-7; D gene uncertain. The CDR3 consists of 15 residues. Trimming took 4 bases from V and 0 from J, leaving 14 bases between them. From germline, CDR1 is SGHNT and CDR2 YYREEE (reference sequence). CDR3 sequence reads: CASSRTAAYSYEQYF. The DNA for the CDR3 is TGTGCCAGCAGCCGGACCGCCGCTTACTCCTACGAGCAGTACTTC.

The chain joins TRBV28 to TRBJ2-2, with 7 bases identical to TRBD2. V shed 7 bases, J shed 3 bases, and the junction held 8 bases outside the gene matches. Germline loops: CDR1 MDHEN, CDR2 SYDVKM. The CDR3 is 15 amino acids. This chain's CDR3 is CASTRPRGDTGELFF. The CDR3 DNA reads as TGTGCCAGCACCCGTCCCCGGGGGGACACCGGGGAGCTGTTTTTT.

V is TRBV4-1 and J is TRBJ1-5, with 7 bases matching TRBD1. This CDR3 comprises 16 residues. Trimming removed 2 bases from V and 2 bases from J; junction bases left unmatched: 6. Looked up from germline, CDR1 is MGHRA and CDR2 is YSYEKL. CDR3 nucleotides: TGCGCCAGCAGCCAATCTACAGGGGATGGCAATCAGCCCCAGCATTTT. Encoded protein: CASSQSTGDGNQPQHF.

The chain uses TRBV6-6 and TRBJ2-3; tentative D call: TRBD1 (6 bases). CDR1 MNHNY and CDR2 SVGAGI come from the germline V gene (reference sequence). There are 15 residues in the CDR3. V shed 7 bases and J shed 3 bases, with 17 bases lying between them. The CDR3, as DNA: TGTGCCAGCATCCCAGCCCCAAGGGGGACAGATACGCAGTATTTT. Amino acids: CASIPAPRGTDTQYF.

V and J are TRBV27 and TRBJ1-1, with a possible D match to TRBD1 (5 bases). The CDR3 covers 17 residues. Germline V gene sequence: CDR1 MNHEY, CDR2 SMNVEV (reference sequence). Between the trimmed V and J ends, which lost 3 bases and 6 bases, there was a span of 23 bases. In DNA form, the CDR3 reads TGTGCCAGCAGTTTGGGCCGGCTGAGGGGCGAGGTGGCTGAAGCTTTCTTT. Its translation: CASSLGRLRGEVAEAFF.

The V gene is TRBV5-1, the J gene TRBJ1-6; the D gene is possibly TRBD1 (5 bases). V lost 7 bases and J 14 bases, leaving 19 bases between the germline ends. The CDR3 totals 13 residues. In germline, CDR1 is SGHRS, CDR2 YFSETQ. The CDR3 loop reads CASAEGPLQSLHF. CDR3 DNA sequence: TGCGCCAGCGCCGAGGGGCCCCTTCAATCCCTCCACTTT.

The V gene is TRBV7-9, the J gene TRBJ1-2; D remains ambiguous. Trimming shortened V by 5 bases and J by 11 bases, and 18 bases separated the two germline ends. Looked up from germline, CDR1 is SEHNR and CDR2 is FQNEAQ (reference sequence). The CDR3 extends over 13 amino acids. The CDR3 bases are TGTGCCAGCAGCCCTCCCCCGCAAGGAAATTACACCTTC. Translation gives CASSPPPQGNYTF. Based on the CDR3 plus reference TRBV7-9 and TRBJ1-2, the full variable domain is DTGVSQNPRHKITKRGQNVTFRCDPISEHNRLYWYRQTLGQGPEFLTYFQNEAQLEKSRLLSDRFSAERPKGSFSTLEIQRTEQGDSAMYLCASSPPPQGNYTFGSGTRLTVV.

This chain joins TRBV7-9 and TRBJ2-3; no clear D gene. The CDR3 runs 15 residues. From germline, CDR1 is SEHNR and CDR2 FQNEAQ (reference sequence). The V and J ends lost 6 bases and 8 bases respectively, with 21 bases between them. This CDR3 reads CASRPPGRYPPTQYF. CDR3 coding DNA: TGTGCCAGCAGGCCCCCCGGGCGGTATCCACCTACGCAGTATTTT.

This chain links TRBV28 with TRBJ1-1; 7 bases match TRBD1. Germline values: CDR1 MDHEN, CDR2 SYDVKM. V was pared by 2 bases and J by 12 bases, with 6 bases of the junction left unmatched. This CDR3 region has 12 residues. The CDR3 DNA follows: TGTGCCAGCAGTTTAGGCAGGGGGGATACTTTCTTT. As protein: CASSLGRGDTFF.

The rearrangement uses TRBV6-6 and TRBJ2-7; no clear D. V was clipped by 4 bases and J by 6 bases, with 7 bases between them. Germline values: CDR1 MNHNY, CDR2 SVGAGI (reference sequence). This CDR3 has 11 amino acids. CDR3 DNA sequence: TGTGCCAGCAGTTCCTTGGCCGAGCAGTACTTC. It translates to CASSSLAEQYF.

The rearrangement uses TRBV6-1 and TRBJ2-1; D is uncertain. There are 12 residues in the CDR3. Germline assignment: CDR1 MNHNS and CDR2 SASEGT. Trimming took off 8 bases at V and 7 bases at J, with 12 bases between the two ends. The DNA for the CDR3 is TGTGCCAGCCCGAGCTGGGATAATGAGCAGTTCTTC. Protein sequence: CASPSWDNEQFF.

CDR3 loop: CSVTGAGGVYEQYF. The CDR3 DNA follows: TGCAGCGTAACGGGGGCTGGTGGGGTCTACGAGCAGTACTTC. V gene TRBV29-1 combines with J gene TRBJ2-7; perhaps D is TRBD1 or TRBD2 (6 bases each). CDR1 is SQVTM, CDR2 ANQGSEA, per germline. V was shortened by 6 bases and J by 3 bases, with 18 bases between the two germline ends. The CDR3 consists of 14 residues.

The chain is built from TRBV10-3 and TRBJ2-1, with D unclear. Germline V gives CDR1 ENHRY, CDR2 SYGVKD. CDR3 length equals 16 residues. Trimming shortened V by 0 bases and J by 7 bases, and 16 bases separated the two germline ends. The CDR3 DNA follows: TGTGCCATCAGTGAGTCGGGCCAAAGGGTCTTGAATGAGCAGTTCTTC. Amino acid sequence: CAISESGQRVLNEQFF.

The chain couples TRBV5-1 to TRBJ1-2; D unresolved. CDR1 and CDR2 (germline): SGHRS, YFSETQ. Trimming shortened V by 5 bases and J by 5 bases, and 19 bases separated the two germline ends. This CDR3 is built from 15 residues. This CDR3 is CASRNGGMNEYGYTF. Written as DNA, the CDR3 is TGCGCCAGCAGAAACGGAGGGATGAACGAATATGGCTACACCTTC.

The J gene is TRBJ2-7, the V gene TRBV9; no clear D. The CDR3 extends over 13 amino acids. Germline CDR1 reads SGDLS; CDR2 reads YYNGEE. The V and J ends lost 3 bases and 2 bases respectively, with 9 bases between them. The CDR3 nucleotides read TGTGCCAGCAGCGGGAAGGGTACCTACGAGCAGTACTTC. This encodes CASSGKGTYEQYF.

The rearrangement links TRBV25-1 to TRBJ1-1; D unclear. Germline CDR1 is MGHDK and CDR2 is SYGVNS. The CDR3 covers 13 residues. Trimming shortened V by 6 bases and J by 0 bases, and 8 bases separated the two germline ends. In nucleotides, the CDR3 is TGTGCCAGCAGCAGGAGTATGAACACTGAAGCTTTCTTT. Translating it yields CASSRSMNTEAFF.

This clone occurred once. The V and J genes are TRBV13 and TRBJ2-1, with a tentative D call TRBD2 (5 bases). The CDR3 is 14 residues long. Per the germline V gene, CDR1 is PRHDT and CDR2 is FYEKMQ (reference sequence). The V end lost 5 bases, the J end lost 6 bases, and 14 bases lay between the germline ends. This chain's CDR3 is CASSPDPAGNEQFF. The CDR3 bases are TGTGCCAGCAGCCCCGACCCCGCGGGCAATGAGCAGTTCTTC.

The sample holds one count of this clone. The chain carries TRBV5-4 and TRBJ2-1, with D possibly TRBD1 on 6 matching bases. The CDR3 is made up of 13 amino acids. Trimming removed 2 bases from V and 8 bases from J, with 11 bases in between. The germline V gene has CDR1 SGHNT and CDR2 YYREEE (reference sequence). This CDR3 reads CASSFTGSDEQFF. The CDR3 DNA is TGTGCCAGCAGCTTTACAGGGTCGGATGAGCAGTTCTTC.

The chain joins TRBV18 to TRBJ1-1; 7 bases are shared with TRBD1. J lost 1 base, V lost 6 bases, and 5 bases had no gene match. The CDR3 is made up of 14 amino acids. Germline V gives CDR1 KGHSH, CDR2 LQKENI. The CDR3 sequence: CASSGDSGNTEAFF. The CDR3 region has the DNA TGTGCCAGCTCCGGGGACAGTGGGAACACTGAAGCTTTCTTT.

The V gene is TRBV5-1, the J gene TRBJ2-1; 11 positions match TRBD1. CDR1 SGHRS and CDR2 YFSETQ come from the germline V gene. This CDR3 region has 16 residues. Losses at the gene ends were 4 bases for V and 4 bases for J; bases not matched to a gene: 7. CDR3 nucleotide sequence: TGCGCCAGCAGCCAGGGACAGGGGGAAATTTACAATGAGCAGTTCTTC. It translates to CASSQGQGEIYNEQFF.

The V gene is TRBV7-2, the J gene TRBJ1-2; tentative D call: TRBD1 (5 bases). Germline CDR1 SGHTA, CDR2 FQGNSA. Trimming shortened V by 3 bases and J by 2 bases, and 10 bases separated the two germline ends. CDR3 length equals 14 residues. The CDR3 is CASSFRQPNYGYTF. The DNA for the CDR3 is TGTGCCAGCAGCTTCCGACAGCCAAACTATGGCTACACCTTC.